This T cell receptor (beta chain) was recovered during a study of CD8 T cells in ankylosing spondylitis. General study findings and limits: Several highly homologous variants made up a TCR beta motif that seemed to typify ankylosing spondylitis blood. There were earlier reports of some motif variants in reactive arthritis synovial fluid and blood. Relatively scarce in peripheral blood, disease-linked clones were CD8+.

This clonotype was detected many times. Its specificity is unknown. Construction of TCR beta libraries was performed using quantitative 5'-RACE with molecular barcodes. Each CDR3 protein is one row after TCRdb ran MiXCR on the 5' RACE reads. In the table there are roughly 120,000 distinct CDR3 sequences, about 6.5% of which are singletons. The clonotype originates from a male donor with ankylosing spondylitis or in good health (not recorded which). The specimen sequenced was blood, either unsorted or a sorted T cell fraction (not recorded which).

As DNA, the CDR3 is TGTGCCAGCAGCTCGTCCGGGCCAGATACGCAGTATTTT. This codes for CASSSSGPDTQYF. This chain links TRBV5-6 with TRBJ2-3; D ambiguous. Trimming removed 3 bases at V and 4 bases at J, with 9 bases between. CDR3 size: 13 residues. The germline gives CDR1 SGHDT, CDR2 YYEEEE.